In its sample, the clone carrying this T cell receptor (beta chain) was seen a few times. Antigen specificity is unknown. TCRdb independently ran MiXCR on the reads; one entry per CDR3 protein. The sample holds fewer than 250,000 distinct CDR3 sequences; roughly 23% are singletons and the top ten take about 20%. Deletions cut 4 bases from V and 4 bases from J, with 19 bases between. The CDR3 length is 17 residues. The source of the sample is a study of T cell repertoires in cytomegalovirus infection. Looking at the study overall: It was the public TCR beta signatures that indicated both CMV infection and matching HLA type. General observations from the study: The study identified carriers of CMV plus the relevant HLA from cumulative public TCR beta family frequency. Clonotypes of TCR beta that were HLA-C-restricted and CMV-specific dominated the ex vivo response.

The chain links TRBV12-3 or TRBV12-4 to TRBJ1-4; perhaps TRBD1 as D (5 bases). The sequence came from a human donor in good health (CMV status not recorded). Some clones in this sample may be carry-over from other donors' samples. Material for sequencing was CD8+ T cells from PBMCs. The CDR3 nucleotides read TGTGCCAGCAGTTCCGTAGGGGAGGGGCTGAGTAATGAAAAACTGTTTTTT. This codes for CASSSVGEGLSNEKLFF.